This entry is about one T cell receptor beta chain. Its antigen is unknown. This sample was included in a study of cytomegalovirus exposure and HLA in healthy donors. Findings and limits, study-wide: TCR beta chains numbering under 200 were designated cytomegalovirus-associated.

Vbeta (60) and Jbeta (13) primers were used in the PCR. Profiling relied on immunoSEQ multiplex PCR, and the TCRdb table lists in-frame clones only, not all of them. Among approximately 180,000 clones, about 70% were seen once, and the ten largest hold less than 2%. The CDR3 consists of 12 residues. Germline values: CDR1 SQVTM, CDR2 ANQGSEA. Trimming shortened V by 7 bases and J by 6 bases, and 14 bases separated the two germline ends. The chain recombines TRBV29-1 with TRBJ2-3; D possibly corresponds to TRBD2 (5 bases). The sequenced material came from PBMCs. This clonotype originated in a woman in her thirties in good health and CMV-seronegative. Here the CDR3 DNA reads TGCAGCGCGAGGACTGGAGGTGATACGCAGTATTTT. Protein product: CSARTGGDTQYF.